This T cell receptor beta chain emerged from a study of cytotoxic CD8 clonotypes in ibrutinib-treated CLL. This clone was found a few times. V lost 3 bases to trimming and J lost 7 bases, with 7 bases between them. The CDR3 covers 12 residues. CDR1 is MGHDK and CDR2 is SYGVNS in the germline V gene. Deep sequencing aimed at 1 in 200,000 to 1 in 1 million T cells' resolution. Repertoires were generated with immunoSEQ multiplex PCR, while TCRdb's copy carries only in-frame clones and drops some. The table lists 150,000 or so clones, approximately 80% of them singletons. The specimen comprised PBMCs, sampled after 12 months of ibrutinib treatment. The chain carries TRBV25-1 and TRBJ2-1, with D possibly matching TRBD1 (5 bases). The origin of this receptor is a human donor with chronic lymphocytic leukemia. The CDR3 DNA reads TGTGCCAGCAGTGACAGGGTAAATGAGCAGTTCTTC. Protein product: CASSDRVNEQFF.